The rows below give T cell receptor beta chains drawn from one sample of a study of T-cell memory formation after mild COVID-19. TCRdb itself ran the 5' RACE reads through MiXCR, one entry per CDR3 protein. This table has 250,000 to 300,000 distinct CDR3 sequences, approximately 16% appearing once. Material for sequencing was PBMCs or a T cell subset sorted from them (not recorded which). The source of these receptors is a man between 18 and 29 years old who had mild COVID-19 (a few samples of this study predate the infection). Cell type and time point are not known. The CDR3 runs from the conserved cysteine through the conserved F or W. D genes are given only for firm matches. Only part of the rows carry a size: once, few, many, or a class if the clone is expanded.

d_call,clone_size,j_call,v_call,cdr3_length,cdr3_nt,cdr3_aa
TRBD1,few,TRBJ1-5,TRBV27,17,TGTGCCAGCAGTTTATCGGTCCCGGCAGGGGGCGGTCAGCCCCAGCATTTT,CASSLSVPAGGGQPQHF
NA,NA,TRBJ2-2,TRBV4-3,15,TGCGCCAGCACCAAAACGGGGGCTTGGACCGGGGAGCTGTTTTTT,CASTKTGAWTGELFF
TRBD2,few,TRBJ2-1,TRBV5-1,14,TGCGCCAGCAGCTTGACTAGCGGTTACAATGAGCAGTTCTTC,CASSLTSGYNEQFF
TRBD1,NA,TRBJ2-2,TRBV15,15,TGTGCCACCAGCAGTGGGCAGGGGGTCACCGGGGAGCTGTTTTTT,CATSSGQGVTGELFF
NA,NA,TRBJ1-5,TRBV7-2,14,TGTGCCAGCAGCTTCGCAGGGGCGGACGAGCCCCAGCATTTT,CASSFAGADEPQHF
NA,few,TRBJ1-2,TRBV5-1,14,TGCGCCAGCAGCTTGGCCCCACCCGTCGATGGCTACACCTTC,CASSLAPPVDGYTF
TRBD1,few,TRBJ2-5,TRBV20-1,14,TGCAGTGCTGCCCCCCCAGGGGGTGTTGAGACCCAGTACTTC,CSAAPPGGVETQYF
NA,many,TRBJ1-4,TRBV25-1,12,TGTGCCAGCAGTGACCGAGGTGAAAAACTGTTTTTT,CASSDRGEKLFF
NA,few,TRBJ1-4,TRBV29-1,11,TGCAGCTCAACGTATAATGAAAAACTGTTTTTT,CSSTYNEKLFF
NA,many,TRBJ1-2,TRBV20-1,12,TGCAGTGCTGCCAGTCCCACTGGCGGCTACACCTTC,CSAASPTGGYTF
TRBD2,NA,TRBJ2-7,TRBV6-2/TRBV6-3,16,TGTGCCAGCAGTTACTCGAGTAGCGGGGGGGTCGTCGAGCAGTACTTC,CASSYSSSGGVVEQYF
NA,NA,TRBJ2-3,TRBV4-3,18,TGCGCCAGCAGCCAAGAGCCCCCGGGGGCCCTTACCACAGATACGCAGTATTTT,CASSQEPPGALTTDTQYF